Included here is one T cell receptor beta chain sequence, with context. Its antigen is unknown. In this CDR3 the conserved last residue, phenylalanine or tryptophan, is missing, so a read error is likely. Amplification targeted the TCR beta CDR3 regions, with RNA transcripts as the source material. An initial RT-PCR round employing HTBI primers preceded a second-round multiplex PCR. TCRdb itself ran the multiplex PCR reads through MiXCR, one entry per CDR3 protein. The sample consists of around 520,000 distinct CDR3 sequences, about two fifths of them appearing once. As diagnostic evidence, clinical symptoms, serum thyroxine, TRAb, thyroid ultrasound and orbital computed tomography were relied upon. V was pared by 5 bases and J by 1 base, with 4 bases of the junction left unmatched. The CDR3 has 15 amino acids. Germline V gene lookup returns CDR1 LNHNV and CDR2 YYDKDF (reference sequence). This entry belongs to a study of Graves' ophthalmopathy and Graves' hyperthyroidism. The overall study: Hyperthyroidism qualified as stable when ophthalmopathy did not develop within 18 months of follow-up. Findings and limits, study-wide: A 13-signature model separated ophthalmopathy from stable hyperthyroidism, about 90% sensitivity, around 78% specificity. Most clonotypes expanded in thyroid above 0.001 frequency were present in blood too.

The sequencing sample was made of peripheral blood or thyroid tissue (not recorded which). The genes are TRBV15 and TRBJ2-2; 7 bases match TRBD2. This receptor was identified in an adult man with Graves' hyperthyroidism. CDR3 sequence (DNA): TGTGCCACCAGCGTTGGGACTAAGAACACCGGGGAGCTGTTTCTT. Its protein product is CATSVGTKNTGELFL.